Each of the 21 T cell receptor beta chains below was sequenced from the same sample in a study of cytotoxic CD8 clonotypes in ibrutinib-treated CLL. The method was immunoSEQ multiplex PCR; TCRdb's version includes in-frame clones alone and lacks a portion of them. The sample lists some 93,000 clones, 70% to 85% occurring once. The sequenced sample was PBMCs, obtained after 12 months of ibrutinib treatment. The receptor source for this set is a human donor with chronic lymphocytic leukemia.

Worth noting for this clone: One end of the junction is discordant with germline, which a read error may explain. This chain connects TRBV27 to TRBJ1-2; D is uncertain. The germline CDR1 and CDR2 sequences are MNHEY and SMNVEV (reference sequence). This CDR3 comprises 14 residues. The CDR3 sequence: CASSLDPVSYVYTF. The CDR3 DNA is TGTGCCAGCAGCCTAGACCCCGTCTCCTATGTCTACACCTTC.

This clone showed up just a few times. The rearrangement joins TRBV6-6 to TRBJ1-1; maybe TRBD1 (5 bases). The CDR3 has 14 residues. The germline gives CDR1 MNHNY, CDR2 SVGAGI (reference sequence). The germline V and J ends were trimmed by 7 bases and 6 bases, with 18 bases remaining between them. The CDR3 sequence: CASTLSSGQSEAFF. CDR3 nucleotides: TGTGCCAGCACCCTATCGTCGGGGCAATCTGAAGCTTTCTTT.

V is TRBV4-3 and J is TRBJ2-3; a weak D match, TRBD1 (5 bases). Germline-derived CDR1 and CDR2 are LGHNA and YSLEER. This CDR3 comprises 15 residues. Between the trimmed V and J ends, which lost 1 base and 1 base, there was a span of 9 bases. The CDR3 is CASSQADSRTDTQYF. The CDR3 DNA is TGCGCCAGCAGCCAAGCTGACAGTCGCACAGATACGCAGTATTTT.

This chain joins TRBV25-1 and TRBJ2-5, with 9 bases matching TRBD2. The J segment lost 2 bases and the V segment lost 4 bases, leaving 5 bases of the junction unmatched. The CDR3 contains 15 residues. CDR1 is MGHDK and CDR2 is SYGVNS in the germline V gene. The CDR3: CASSVAGGIQETQYF. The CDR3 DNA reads TGTGCCAGCAGTGTCGCGGGGGGGATACAAGAGACCCAGTACTTC.

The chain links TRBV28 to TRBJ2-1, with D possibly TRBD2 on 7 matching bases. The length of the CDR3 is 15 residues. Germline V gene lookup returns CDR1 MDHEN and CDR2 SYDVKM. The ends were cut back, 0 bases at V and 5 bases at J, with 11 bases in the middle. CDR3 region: CASSLWGGRHNEQFF. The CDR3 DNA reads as TGTGCCAGCAGTTTATGGGGGGGGCGCCACAATGAGCAGTTCTTC.

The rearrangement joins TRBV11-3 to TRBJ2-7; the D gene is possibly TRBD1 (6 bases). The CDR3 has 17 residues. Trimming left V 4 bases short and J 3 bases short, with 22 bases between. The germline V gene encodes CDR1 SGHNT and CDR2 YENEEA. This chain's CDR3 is CASSSAVRKGDLYEQYF. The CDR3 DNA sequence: TGTGCCAGCAGCTCCGCGGTAAGGAAGGGGGACCTCTACGAGCAGTACTTC.

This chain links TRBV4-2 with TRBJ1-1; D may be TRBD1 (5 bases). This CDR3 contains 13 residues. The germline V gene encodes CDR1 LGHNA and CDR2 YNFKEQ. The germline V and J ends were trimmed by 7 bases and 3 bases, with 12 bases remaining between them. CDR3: CASNGGMDTEAFF. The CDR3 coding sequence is TGTGCCAGCAACGGGGGGATGGACACTGAAGCTTTCTTT.

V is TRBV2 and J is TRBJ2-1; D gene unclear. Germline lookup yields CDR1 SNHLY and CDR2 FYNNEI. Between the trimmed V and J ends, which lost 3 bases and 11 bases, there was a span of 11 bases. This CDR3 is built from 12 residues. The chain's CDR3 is CASSDPTEQQFF. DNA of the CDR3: TGTGCCAGCAGTGACCCGACTGAGCAGCAGTTCTTC.

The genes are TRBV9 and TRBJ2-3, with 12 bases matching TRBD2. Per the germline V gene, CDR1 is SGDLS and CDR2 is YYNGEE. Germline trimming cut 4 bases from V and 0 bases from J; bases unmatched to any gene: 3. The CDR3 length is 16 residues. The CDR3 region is CASSSGLAGSTDTQYF. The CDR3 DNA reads TGTGCCAGCAGCTCCGGACTAGCGGGGAGCACAGATACGCAGTATTTT. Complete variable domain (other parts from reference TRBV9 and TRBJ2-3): DSGVTQTPKHLITATGQRVTLRCSPRSGDLSVYWYQQSLDQGLQFLIQYYNGEERAKGNILERFSAQQFPDLHSELNLSSLELGDSALYFCASSSGLAGSTDTQYFGPGTRLTVL.

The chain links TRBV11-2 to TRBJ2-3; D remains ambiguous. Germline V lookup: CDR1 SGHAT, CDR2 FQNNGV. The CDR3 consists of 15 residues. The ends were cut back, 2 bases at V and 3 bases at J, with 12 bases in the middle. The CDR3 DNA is TGTGCCAGCAGCTTAACTTCCTCGACAACAGATACGCAGTATTTT. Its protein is CASSLTSSTTDTQYF.

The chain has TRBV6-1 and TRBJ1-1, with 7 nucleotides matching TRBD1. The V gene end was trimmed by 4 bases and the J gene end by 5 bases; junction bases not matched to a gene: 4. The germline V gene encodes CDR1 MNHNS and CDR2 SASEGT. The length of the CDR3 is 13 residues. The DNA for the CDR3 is TGTGCCAGCAGTGGGAAACAGGGGACTGAAGCTTTCTTT. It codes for CASSGKQGTEAFF.

CDR3 nucleotide sequence: TGTGCCAGCACCCGGACAGGGGTGGACACCATATATTTT. It is translated as CASTRTGVDTIYF. The chain employs TRBV5-6 and TRBJ1-3; 9 nucleotides match TRBD1. Losses at the gene ends were 6 bases for V and 8 bases for J; bases not matched to a gene: 6. CDR1 is SGHDT and CDR2 is YYEEEE in the germline V gene. The CDR3 totals 13 residues.

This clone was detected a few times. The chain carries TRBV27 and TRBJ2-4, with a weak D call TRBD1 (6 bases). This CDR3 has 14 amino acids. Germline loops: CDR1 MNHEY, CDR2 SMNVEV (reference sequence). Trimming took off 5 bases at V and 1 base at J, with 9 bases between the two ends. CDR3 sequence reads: CASSPQGAKNIQYF. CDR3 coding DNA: TGTGCCAGCAGTCCCCAGGGGGCCAAAAACATTCAGTACTTC.

The CDR3, as DNA: TGTGCCAGCAGCTTGTCCGGGACAGGACCTTACTCTGGGGCCAACGTCCTGACTTTC. It translates to CASSLSGTGPYSGANVLTF. V and J are TRBV13 and TRBJ2-6, with TRBD1 identical over 8 bases. This CDR3 spans 19 amino acids. Trimming at V came to 3 bases and at J to 0 bases, leaving 10 bases not matched to a gene. CDR1 and CDR2 (germline): PRHDT, FYEKMQ (reference sequence).

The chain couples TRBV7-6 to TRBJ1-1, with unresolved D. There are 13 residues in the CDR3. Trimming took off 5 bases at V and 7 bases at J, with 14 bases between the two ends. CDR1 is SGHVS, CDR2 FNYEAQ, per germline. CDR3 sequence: CASSLNYGSEAFF. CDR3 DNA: TGTGCCAGCAGCCTAAATTACGGCAGTGAAGCTTTCTTT.

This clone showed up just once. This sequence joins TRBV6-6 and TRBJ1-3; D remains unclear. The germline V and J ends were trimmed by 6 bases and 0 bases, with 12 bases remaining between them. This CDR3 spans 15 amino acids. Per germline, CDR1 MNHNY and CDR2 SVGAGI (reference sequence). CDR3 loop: CASSPTVISGNTIYF. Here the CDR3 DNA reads TGTGCCAGCAGCCCAACAGTCATCTCTGGAAACACCATATATTTT.

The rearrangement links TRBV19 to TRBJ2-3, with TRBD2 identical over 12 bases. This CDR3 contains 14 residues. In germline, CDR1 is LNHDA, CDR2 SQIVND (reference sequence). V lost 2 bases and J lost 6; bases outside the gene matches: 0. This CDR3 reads CASSILAGGDTQYF. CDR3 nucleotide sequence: TGTGCCAGTAGTATACTAGCGGGGGGGGATACGCAGTATTTT.

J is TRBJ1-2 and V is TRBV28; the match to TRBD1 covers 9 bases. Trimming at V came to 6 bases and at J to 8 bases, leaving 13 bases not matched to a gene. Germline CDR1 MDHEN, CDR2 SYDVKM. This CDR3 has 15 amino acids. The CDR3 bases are TGTGCCAGCAGCCTTACCCGGGACAGGGTAACCGGCTACACCTTC. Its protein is CASSLTRDRVTGYTF.

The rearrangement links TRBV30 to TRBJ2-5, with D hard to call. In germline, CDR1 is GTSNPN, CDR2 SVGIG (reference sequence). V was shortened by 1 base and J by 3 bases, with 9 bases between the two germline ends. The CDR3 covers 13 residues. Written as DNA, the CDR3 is TGTGCCTGGAGTGGACGGTCCGAAGAGACCCAGTACTTC. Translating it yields CAWSGRSEETQYF.

In DNA form, the CDR3 reads TGTGCCAGCAACATTTTAGCGGGGGCCCAAGAGACCCAGTACTTC. It encodes CASNILAGAQETQYF. This sequence joins TRBV28 and TRBJ2-5, with TRBD2 matching 9 bases. The CDR3 spans 15 residues. Trimming cost V 7 bases and J 1 base; bases outside gene matches: 7. The germline V gene has CDR1 MDHEN and CDR2 SYDVKM.

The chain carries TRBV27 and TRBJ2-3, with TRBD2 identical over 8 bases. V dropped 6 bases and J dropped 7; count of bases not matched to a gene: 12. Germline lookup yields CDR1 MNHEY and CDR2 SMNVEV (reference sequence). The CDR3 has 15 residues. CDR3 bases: TGTGCCAGCAGGGCGAGCGGGGGCCAATCAAATACGCAGTATTTT. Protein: CASRASGGQSNTQYF.